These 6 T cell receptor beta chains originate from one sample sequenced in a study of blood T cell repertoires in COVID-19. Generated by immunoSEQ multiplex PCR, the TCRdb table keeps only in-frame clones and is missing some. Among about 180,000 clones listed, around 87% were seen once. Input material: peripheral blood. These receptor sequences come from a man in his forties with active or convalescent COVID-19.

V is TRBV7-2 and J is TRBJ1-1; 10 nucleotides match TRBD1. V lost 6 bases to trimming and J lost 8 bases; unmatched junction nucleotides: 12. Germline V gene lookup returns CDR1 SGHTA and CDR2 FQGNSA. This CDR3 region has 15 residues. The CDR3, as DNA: TGTGCCAGCAGTCTCGCGACAGGGGGCATCTCGGAAGCTTTCTTT. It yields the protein CASSLATGGISEAFF. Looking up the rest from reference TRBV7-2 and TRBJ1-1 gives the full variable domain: GAGVSQSPSNKVTEKGKDVELRCDPISGHTALYWYRQSLGQGLEFLIYFQGNSAPDKSGLPSDRFSAERTGGSVSTLTIQRTQQEDSAVYLCASSLATGGISEAFFGQGTRLTVV.

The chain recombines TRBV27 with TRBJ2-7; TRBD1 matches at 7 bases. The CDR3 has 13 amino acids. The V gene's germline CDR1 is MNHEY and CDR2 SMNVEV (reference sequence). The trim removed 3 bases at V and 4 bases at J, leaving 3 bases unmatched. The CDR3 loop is CASSFATGYEQYF. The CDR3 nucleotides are TGTGCCAGCAGTTTCGCGACAGGGTACGAGCAGTACTTC.

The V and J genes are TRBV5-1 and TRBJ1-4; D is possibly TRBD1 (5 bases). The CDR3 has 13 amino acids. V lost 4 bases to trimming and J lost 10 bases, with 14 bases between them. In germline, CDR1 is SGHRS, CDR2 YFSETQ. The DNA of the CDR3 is TGCGCCAGCAGCCCCGGGGGGGAAGGAAAACTGTTTTTT. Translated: CASSPGGEGKLFF.

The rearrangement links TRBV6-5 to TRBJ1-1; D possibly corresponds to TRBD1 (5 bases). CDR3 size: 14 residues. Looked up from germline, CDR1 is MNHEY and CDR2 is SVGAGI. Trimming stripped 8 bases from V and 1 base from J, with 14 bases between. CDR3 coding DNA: TGTGCCAGCGCAAGACCCGGGGGGAACACTGAAGCTTTCTTT. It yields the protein CASARPGGNTEAFF.

The CDR3 DNA sequence: TGTGCCAGCAGCCAAAGGGGGCGGTCTGAAGCTTTCTTT. Its protein is CASSQRGRSEAFF. V gene TRBV14 combines with J gene TRBJ1-1; 7 bases fit TRBD1. This CDR3 region has 13 residues. V lost 2 bases, J lost 6 bases, and 3 bases stayed unmatched. The V gene's germline CDR1 is SGHDN and CDR2 FVKESK.

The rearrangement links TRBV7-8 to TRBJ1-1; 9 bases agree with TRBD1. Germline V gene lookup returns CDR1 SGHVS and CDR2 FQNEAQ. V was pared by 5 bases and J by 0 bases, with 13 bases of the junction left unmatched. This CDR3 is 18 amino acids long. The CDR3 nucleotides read TGTGCCAGCAGCCCAGACCCCGGGACAGGGACTATGAACACTGAAGCTTTCTTT. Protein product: CASSPDPGTGTMNTEAFF.